The 30 T cell receptor beta chains in this list originate from one sample, sequenced in a study of T cell responses to AZD1222 COVID-19 vaccine. TCRdb's copy holds only in-frame clones and misses some; the assay was immunoSEQ multiplex PCR. The sample lists about 140,000 clones, roughly nine tenths occurring once. The sequenced sample was peripheral blood, obtained on day 0 of AZD1222 vaccination. These receptors were taken from an adult in good health.

J is TRBJ2-1 and V is TRBV5-6; 11 bases line up with TRBD2. The CDR3 length is 16 residues. The germline V gene encodes CDR1 SGHDT and CDR2 YYEEEE. V lost 5 bases and J lost 0; bases outside the gene matches: 4. The CDR3 loop reads CASRGLAASSYNEQFF. As DNA, the CDR3 is TGTGCCAGCAGGGGACTAGCGGCAAGCTCCTACAATGAGCAGTTCTTC.

This chain connects TRBV4-1 to TRBJ1-1, with D perhaps matching TRBD1 (6 bases). CDR3 length: 12 residues. Looked up from germline, CDR1 is MGHRA and CDR2 is YSYEKL. Trimming removed 6 bases at V and 1 base at J, with 6 bases between. The CDR3 region has the DNA TGCGCCAGCAGGGGGGCGAACACTGAAGCTTTCTTT. Protein sequence: CASRGANTEAFF.

CDR3 region: CAISHTTGTSGPMNTGELFF. DNA for the CDR3: TGTGCCATCAGTCACACGACCGGGACTAGCGGACCGATGAACACCGGGGAGCTGTTTTTT. The chain combines TRBV10-3 with TRBJ2-2, with 11 nucleotides matching TRBD2. V shed 5 bases, J shed 1 base, and the junction held 15 bases outside the gene matches. The germline V gene has CDR1 ENHRY and CDR2 SYGVKD. The length of the CDR3 is 20 residues.

The chain couples TRBV5-1 to TRBJ2-7; perhaps D is TRBD1 or TRBD2 (5 bases each). Germline V gene sequence: CDR1 SGHRS, CDR2 YFSETQ. The CDR3 has 15 amino acids. The germline V and J ends were trimmed by 0 bases and 7 bases, with 17 bases remaining between them. CDR3 region: CASSLDFRDPGEQYF. The CDR3 region has the DNA TGCGCCAGCAGCTTGGACTTTCGGGATCCAGGGGAGCAGTACTTC. The full variable domain, in which reference TRBV5-1 and TRBJ2-7 provide the parts outside the CDR3, is KAGVTQTPRYLIKTRGQQVTLSCSPISGHRSVSWYQQTPGQGLQFLFEYFSETQRNKGNFPGRFSGRQFSNSRSEMNVSTLELGDSALYLCASSLDFRDPGEQYFGPGTRLTVT.

This chain connects TRBV5-6 to TRBJ1-2; possible D gene TRBD1, 5 bases. Trimming took 2 bases from V and 6 from J, leaving 17 bases between them. The germline gives CDR1 SGHDT, CDR2 YYEEEE. The CDR3 is 15 amino acids. CDR3 in amino acids: CASSFRDWMRDGYTF. For the CDR3, the DNA is TGTGCCAGCAGCTTCAGGGATTGGATGCGGGATGGCTACACCTTC.

The chain is built from TRBV10-3 and TRBJ1-5, with a possible D match to TRBD1 (5 bases). The CDR3 length is 15 residues. The V end lost 10 bases, the J end lost 7 bases, and 23 bases lay between the germline ends. Germline V lookup: CDR1 ENHRY, CDR2 SYGVKD. CDR3 amino acids: CATSQPGPKQQPQHF. The CDR3 bases are TGTGCCACCTCCCAGCCGGGGCCGAAGCAACAGCCCCAGCATTTT.

The rearrangement uses TRBV24-1 and TRBJ1-1; 7 bases align to TRBD1. Looked up from germline, CDR1 is KGHDR and CDR2 is SFDVKD. There are 15 residues in the CDR3. With V trimmed by 9 bases and J by 1 base, 10 bases remained unmatched. CDR3: CATGTRQGSNTEAFF. In nucleotides, the CDR3 is TGTGCCACCGGTACTAGACAGGGCTCGAACACTGAAGCTTTCTTT.

This clone was recorded once. Additional DNA sequences in this sample encode the identical CDR3. The rearrangement links TRBV6-2 or TRBV6-3 to TRBJ1-3; D remains ambiguous. This CDR3 is built from 13 residues. V was pared by 2 bases and J by 0 bases, with 2 bases between. The germline V gene encodes CDR1 MNHEY and CDR2 SVGEGT. Written as DNA, the CDR3 is TGTGCCAGCAGTTACAGCTCTGGAAACACCATATATTTT. Translation: CASSYSSGNTIYF.

V and J are TRBV12-5 and TRBJ1-3; no reliable D call. The ends were cut back, 0 bases at V and 8 bases at J, with 23 bases in the middle. This CDR3 comprises 18 residues. Per germline, CDR1 LGHNT and CDR2 FRNRAP. The CDR3 is CASGLVQDDRFLEDTIYF. CDR3 coding DNA: TGTGCTAGTGGTTTGGTTCAAGACGACCGGTTTCTAGAAGACACCATATATTTT.

The chain joins TRBV11-2 to TRBJ2-4; D may be TRBD1 or TRBD2 (5 bases each). V lost 5 bases and J 13 bases, leaving 15 bases between the germline ends. The CDR3 extends over 12 amino acids. Germline CDR1 is SGHAT and CDR2 is FQNNGV. Here the CDR3 reads CASSRDRFQQYF. The CDR3 nucleotides are TGTGCCAGCAGCCGGGACCGTTTTCAACAGTACTTC.

The V call is TRBV7-9, the J call TRBJ2-3; tentatively, D is TRBD1 or TRBD2 (5 bases each). Germline CDR1 is SEHNR and CDR2 is FQNEAQ (reference sequence). The CDR3 totals 18 residues. V dropped 2 bases and J dropped 6 bases, with 24 bases sitting between them. DNA for the CDR3: TGTGCCAGCAGCTTACCCCCGGGACGACAGACCTTCGGGGATACGCAGTATTTT. This translates into CASSLPPGRQTFGDTQYF. Looking up the rest from reference TRBV7-9 and TRBJ2-3 gives the full variable domain: DTGVSQNPRHKITKRGQNVTFRCDPISEHNRLYWYRQTLGQGPEFLTYFQNEAQLEKSRLLSDRFSAERPKGSFSTLEIQRTEQGDSAMYLCASSLPPGRQTFGDTQYFGPGTRLTVL.

The genes are TRBV3-1 (or the pseudogene TRBV3-2) and TRBJ2-1, with 8 positions matching TRBD1. The CDR3 is 16 amino acids. Germline CDR1 is LGHDT and CDR2 is YNNKEL (reference sequence). Trimming at V came to 0 bases and at J to 4 bases, leaving 5 bases not matched to a gene. The CDR3 DNA is TGTGCCAGCAGCCAAGATCCAGGGGGCAGGTACAATGAGCAGTTCTTC. Its protein is CASSQDPGGRYNEQFF.

The chain has TRBV5-6 and TRBJ2-3, with 9 bases lining up with TRBD2. Trimming removed 4 bases from V and 1 base from J; junction bases left unmatched: 1. Per germline, CDR1 SGHDT and CDR2 YYEEEE. CDR3 length: 14 residues. Written as DNA, the CDR3 is TGTGCCAGCAGCATAGCGGGGGGCACAGATACGCAGTATTTT. It encodes CASSIAGGTDTQYF.

This clone was detected once. The chain has TRBV23-1 and TRBJ2-5, with 7 bases aligning to TRBD1. TRBV23-1 is designated an ORF whose function remains uncertain. The V gene end was trimmed by 3 bases and the J gene end by 1 base; junction bases not matched to a gene: 8. The CDR3 is made up of 16 amino acids. The CDR3 spells CASSHRDRTFQETQYF. The CDR3 DNA is TGCGCCAGCAGTCACCGGGACAGAACTTTCCAAGAGACCCAGTACTTC.

The chain joins TRBV28 to TRBJ2-3, with D perhaps matching TRBD2 (6 bases). The V gene's germline CDR1 is MDHEN and CDR2 SYDVKM. Trimming cost V 6 bases and J 3 bases, with 13 bases left between them. This CDR3 spans 14 amino acids. CDR3 nucleotide sequence: TGTGCCAGCAGCGTTAGCGGAATTACAGATACGCAGTATTTT. Translation gives CASSVSGITDTQYF.

The rearrangement joins TRBV3-1 (or the pseudogene TRBV3-2) to TRBJ1-4; weak D call: TRBD1 (5 bases). The V gene lost 1 base and the J gene lost 8 bases, with 17 bases spanning the gap. This CDR3 is built from 16 residues. Germline CDR1 is LGHDT and CDR2 is YNNKEL (reference sequence). CDR3 sequence: CASSQVGTGVREKLFF. The DNA of the CDR3 is TGTGCCAGCAGCCAAGTCGGTACGGGGGTGAGGGAAAAACTGTTTTTT.

V and J are TRBV27 and TRBJ1-1; D is perhaps TRBD1 (5 bases). This CDR3 spans 16 amino acids. Germline V gene sequence: CDR1 MNHEY, CDR2 SMNVEV (reference sequence). V lost 1 base and J 1 base, leaving 13 bases between the germline ends. Here the CDR3 reads CASSLYLGAKNTEAFF. DNA for the CDR3: TGTGCCAGCAGTTTATATTTAGGGGCAAAGAACACTGAAGCTTTCTTT.

The rearrangement joins TRBV4-3 to TRBJ2-1, with TRBD2 identical over 8 bases. This CDR3 region has 16 residues. Germline lookup yields CDR1 LGHNA and CDR2 YSLEER. Trimming cost V 3 bases and J 6 bases; bases outside gene matches: 10. Written as DNA, the CDR3 is TGCGCCAGCAGCCACTTAAAGAGCGGGAGAAGCAATGAGCAGTTCTTC. Its protein product is CASSHLKSGRSNEQFF.

This chain joins TRBV4-1 and TRBJ1-6, with TRBD1 as a possible D gene (5 bases). The CDR3 contains 15 residues. Trimming shortened V by 0 bases and J by 7 bases, and 10 bases separated the two germline ends. Germline CDR1 is MGHRA and CDR2 is YSYEKL. The CDR3 protein is CASSQDWAGNSPLHF. CDR3 DNA sequence: TGCGCCAGCAGCCAAGATTGGGCAGGGAATTCACCCCTCCACTTT.

This rearrangement joins TRBV7-2 to TRBJ1-3, with 8 bases identical to TRBD1. This CDR3 contains 15 residues. Germline CDR1 and CDR2: SGHTA and FQGNSA. The ends lost 5 bases at V and 1 base at J; junction bases unmatched: 4. The CDR3 bases are TGTGCCAGCAGCCGTACAGGGGGATCTGGAAACACCATATATTTT. This gives the protein CASSRTGGSGNTIYF.

The V gene is TRBV2, the J gene TRBJ1-2; TRBD1 might be the D (6 bases). Germline V gene lookup returns CDR1 SNHLY and CDR2 FYNNEI. This CDR3 has 13 amino acids. Between the trimmed V and J ends, which lost 6 bases and 6 bases, there was a span of 14 bases. CDR3 DNA: TGTGCCAGCAGAGGGGGACCGCGCGATGGCTACACCTTC. Protein: CASRGGPRDGYTF.

Turning to this clone: This CDR3 is also generated by other DNA sequences in the sample. V and J are TRBV18 and TRBJ2-5, with D hard to call. Germline V CDR1 and CDR2: KGHSH, LQKENI. The CDR3 has 11 amino acids. Trimming took off 6 bases at V and 1 base at J, with 3 bases between the two ends. CDR3 nucleotides: TGTGCCAGCTCGTCCCAAGAGACCCAGTACTTC. Translation: CASSSQETQYF.

The J gene is TRBJ1-5, the V gene TRBV6-1, with 10 bases aligning to TRBD1. V lost 3 bases to trimming and J lost 1 base; unmatched junction nucleotides: 3. Germline-derived CDR1 and CDR2 are MNHNS and SASEGT. This CDR3 has 16 residues. CDR3 bases: TGTGCCAGCAGTGAGGACAGGGGGGAAAGCAATCAGCCCCAGCATTTT. Translating gives CASSEDRGESNQPQHF.

The rearrangement uses TRBV4-3 and TRBJ1-3; D is ambiguous. CDR3 length: 14 amino acids. V was cut by 5 bases and J by 7 bases, with 15 bases left in between. CDR1 LGHNA and CDR2 YSLEER come from the germline V gene. The CDR3 DNA follows: TGCGCCAGCAGCATAACCTACGGCCTGAACACCATATATTTT. Its translation: CASSITYGLNTIYF.

The chain has TRBV28 and TRBJ2-1; D may be TRBD2 (5 bases). Trimming cost V 8 bases and J 4 bases, with 18 bases left between them. In germline, CDR1 is MDHEN, CDR2 SYDVKM. This CDR3 comprises 15 residues. CDR3 nucleotide sequence: TGTGCCAGCCTTAGTCGTTGGACGGGGTACAATGAGCAGTTCTTC. It codes for CASLSRWTGYNEQFF.

The CDR3 sequence: CASSINRGQGYTF. The CDR3 bases are TGTGCCAGTAGTATAAACAGGGGGCAAGGCTACACCTTC. This chain joins TRBV19 and TRBJ1-2, with 9 bases matching TRBD1. V lost 2 bases, J lost 8 bases, and 3 bases stayed unmatched. The CDR3 covers 13 residues. CDR1 and CDR2 (germline): LNHDA, SQIVND (reference sequence). Combining the CDR3 with reference TRBV19 and TRBJ1-2 gives the whole variable domain DGGITQSPKYLFRKEGQNVTLSCEQNLNHDAMYWYRQDPGQGLRLIYYSQIVNDFQKGDIAEGYSVSREKKESFPLTVTSAQKNPTAFYLCASSINRGQGYTFGSGTRLTVV.

The chain couples TRBV9 to TRBJ2-1, with TRBD2 matching 7 bases. Trimming at V came to 4 bases and at J to 3 bases, leaving 13 bases not matched to a gene. The CDR3 sequence is 17 residues long. Germline-derived CDR1 and CDR2 are SGDLS and YYNGEE. The CDR3 nucleotides are TGTGCCAGCAGCCCAGAGCGGCGGGAGAGTCACTACAATGAGCAGTTCTTC. Encoded protein: CASSPERRESHYNEQFF. The variable domain in full, completed from reference TRBV9 and TRBJ2-1, reads DSGVTQTPKHLITATGQRVTLRCSPRSGDLSVYWYQQSLDQGLQFLIQYYNGEERAKGNILERFSAQQFPDLHSELNLSSLELGDSALYFCASSPERRESHYNEQFFGPGTRLTVL.

This clone was counted once. The V call is TRBV7-6, the J call TRBJ1-1; D gene unclear. CDR3 size: 14 residues. The V end was cut by 5 bases, the J end by 5 bases, with 15 bases between. Germline CDR1 and CDR2: SGHVS and FNYEAQ. CDR3 sequence reads: CASSPVRSWTEAFF. CDR3 nucleotides: TGTGCCAGCAGCCCAGTGAGGTCCTGGACTGAAGCTTTCTTT.

V usage is TRBV11-2 and J usage is TRBJ2-1; D may be TRBD1 (5 bases). Germline V gene data show CDR1 as SGHAT and CDR2 as FQNNGV. V shed 3 bases and J shed 0 bases, with 12 bases lying between them. The CDR3 length is 16 residues. This CDR3 is CASSLDQGSSYNEQFF. The DNA of the CDR3 is TGTGCCAGCAGCTTGGATCAGGGTAGCTCCTACAATGAGCAGTTCTTC.

The DNA of the CDR3 is TGTGCCACCAGCAGGGGACAGGGAGGGGACACTGAAGCTTTCTTT. Protein product: CATSRGQGGDTEAFF. The chain has TRBV15 and TRBJ1-1; TRBD1 matches at 9 bases. J gave up 3 bases and V 3 bases, and 5 bases lay outside the gene matches. This CDR3 spans 15 amino acids. In germline, CDR1 is LNHNV, CDR2 YYDKDF (reference sequence).